The T cell receptor (beta chain) under discussion was sequenced for a study of blood T cell repertoires in COVID-19. Across the study: Sites across the United States, Italy and Spain contributed samples from acute and convalescent COVID-19. PBMCs, B-cell-depleted T cells, or T cells were the source of the cDNA or gDNA that made up the material.

Original analysis: Reference gene primers were amplified, and this amplification served to estimate nucleated cell counts. Produced via immunoSEQ multiplex PCR; TCRdb's table is partial and in-frame only. V and J calls plus clone size are reproduced from that table; the DNA served to infer D and trimming. The table records roughly 140,000 clones, 84% of them present only once. The germline V gene encodes CDR1 KGHSH and CDR2 LQKENI. V lost 2 bases, J lost 6 bases, and 4 bases stayed unmatched. This CDR3 has 15 amino acids. The chain uses TRBV18 and TRBJ2-1; TRBD2 matches 10 bases. Sequencing input: peripheral blood. The receptor was isolated from an older man with acute or convalescent COVID-19. Written as DNA, the CDR3 is TGTGCCAGCTCACCAAGCGGGAGGGTCGGCAATGAGCAGTTCTTC. Protein sequence: CASSPSGRVGNEQFF.